This T cell receptor (beta chain) was captured in a study of T cells after yellow fever vaccination. Whole-study findings and limits: A limited proportion of clonotypes was detected within both the CD4 and CD8 compartments. The secondary response was weaker, and its peak arrived faster, on day 5 versus 15.

Note on this clonotype: Its antigen is still unknown.

Universal primer sites and UMIs were introduced during 5'RACE template-switching synthesis of TCR cDNA. TCRdb reprocessed the 5' RACE reads with MiXCR, giving one entry per CDR3 protein. The sample includes 300,000 to 400,000 distinct CDR3 sequences, 3% to 4.5% of them seen just once. This CDR3 contains 16 residues. Germline CDR1 is SGHTA and CDR2 is FQGTGA. J gave up 4 bases and V 1 base, and 7 bases lay outside the gene matches. This TCR came from a man aged 18 to 29 who received the YFV17D yellow fever vaccine. This chain joins TRBV7-3 and TRBJ2-5; the match to TRBD2 covers 9 bases. Sequencing was performed on PBMCs, taken 5 days after the yellow fever booster vaccination. The chain's CDR3 is CASSLIGGGARETQYF. CDR3 DNA sequence: TGTGCCAGCAGCTTAATAGGCGGGGGGGCCAGAGAGACCCAGTACTTC.